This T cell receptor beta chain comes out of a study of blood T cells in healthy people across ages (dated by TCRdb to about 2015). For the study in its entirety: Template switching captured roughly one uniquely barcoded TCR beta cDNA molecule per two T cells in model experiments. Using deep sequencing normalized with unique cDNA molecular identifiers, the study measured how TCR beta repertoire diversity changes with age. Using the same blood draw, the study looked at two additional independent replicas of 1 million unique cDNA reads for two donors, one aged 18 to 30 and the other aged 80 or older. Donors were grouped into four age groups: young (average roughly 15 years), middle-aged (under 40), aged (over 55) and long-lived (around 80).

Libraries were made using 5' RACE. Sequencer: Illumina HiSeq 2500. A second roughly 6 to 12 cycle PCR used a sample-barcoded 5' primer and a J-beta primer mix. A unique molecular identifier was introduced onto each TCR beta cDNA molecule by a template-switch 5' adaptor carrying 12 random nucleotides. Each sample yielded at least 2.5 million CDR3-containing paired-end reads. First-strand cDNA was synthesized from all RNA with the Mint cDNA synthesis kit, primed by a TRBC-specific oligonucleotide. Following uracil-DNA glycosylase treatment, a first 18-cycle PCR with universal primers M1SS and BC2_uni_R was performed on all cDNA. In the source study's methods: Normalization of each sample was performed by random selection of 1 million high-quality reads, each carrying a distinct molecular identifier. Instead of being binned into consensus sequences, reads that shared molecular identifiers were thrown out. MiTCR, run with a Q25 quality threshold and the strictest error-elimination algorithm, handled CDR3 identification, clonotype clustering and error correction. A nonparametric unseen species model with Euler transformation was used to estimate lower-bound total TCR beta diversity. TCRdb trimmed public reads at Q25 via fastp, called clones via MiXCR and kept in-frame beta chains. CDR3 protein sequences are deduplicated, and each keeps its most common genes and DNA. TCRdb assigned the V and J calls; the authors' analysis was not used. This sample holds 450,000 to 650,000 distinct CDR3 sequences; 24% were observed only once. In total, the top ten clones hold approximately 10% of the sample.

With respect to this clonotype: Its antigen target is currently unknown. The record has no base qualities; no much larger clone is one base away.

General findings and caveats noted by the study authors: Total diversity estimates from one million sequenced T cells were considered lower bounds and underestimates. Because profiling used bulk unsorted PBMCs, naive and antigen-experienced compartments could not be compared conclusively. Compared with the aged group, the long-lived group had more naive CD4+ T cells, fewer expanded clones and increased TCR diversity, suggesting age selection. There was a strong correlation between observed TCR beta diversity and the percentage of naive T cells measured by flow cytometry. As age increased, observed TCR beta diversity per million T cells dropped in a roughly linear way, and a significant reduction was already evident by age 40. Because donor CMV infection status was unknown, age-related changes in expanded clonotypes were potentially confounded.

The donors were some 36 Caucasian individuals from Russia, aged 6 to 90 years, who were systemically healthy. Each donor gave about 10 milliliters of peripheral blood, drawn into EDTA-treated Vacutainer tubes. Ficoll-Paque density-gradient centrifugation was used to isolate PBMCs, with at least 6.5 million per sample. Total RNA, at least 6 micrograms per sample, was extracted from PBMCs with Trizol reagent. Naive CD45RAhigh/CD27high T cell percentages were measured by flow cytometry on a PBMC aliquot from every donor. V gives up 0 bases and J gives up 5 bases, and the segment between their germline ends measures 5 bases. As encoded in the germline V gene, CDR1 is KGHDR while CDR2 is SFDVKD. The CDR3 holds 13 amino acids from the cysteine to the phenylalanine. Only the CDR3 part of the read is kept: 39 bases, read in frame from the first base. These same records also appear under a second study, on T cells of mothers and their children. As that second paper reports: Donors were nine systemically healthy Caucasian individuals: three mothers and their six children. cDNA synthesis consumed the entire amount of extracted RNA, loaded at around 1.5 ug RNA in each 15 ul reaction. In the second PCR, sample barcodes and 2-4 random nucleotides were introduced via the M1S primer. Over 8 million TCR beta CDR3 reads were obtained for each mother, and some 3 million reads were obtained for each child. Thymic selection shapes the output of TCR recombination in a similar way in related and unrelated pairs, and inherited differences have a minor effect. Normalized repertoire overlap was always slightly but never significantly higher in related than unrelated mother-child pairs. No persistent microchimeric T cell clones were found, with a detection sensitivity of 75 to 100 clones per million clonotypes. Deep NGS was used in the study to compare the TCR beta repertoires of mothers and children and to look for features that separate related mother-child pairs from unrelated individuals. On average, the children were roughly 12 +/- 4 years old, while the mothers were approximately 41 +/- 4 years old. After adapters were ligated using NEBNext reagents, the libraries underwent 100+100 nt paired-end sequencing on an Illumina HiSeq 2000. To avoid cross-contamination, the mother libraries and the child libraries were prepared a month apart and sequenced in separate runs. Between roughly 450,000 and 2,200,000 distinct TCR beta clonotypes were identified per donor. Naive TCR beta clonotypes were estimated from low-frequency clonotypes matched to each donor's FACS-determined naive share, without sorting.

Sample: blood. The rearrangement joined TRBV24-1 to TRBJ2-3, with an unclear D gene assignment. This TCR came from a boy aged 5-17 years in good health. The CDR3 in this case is CATSDLGLDTQYF. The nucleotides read TGTGCCACCAGTGATTTGGGCTTAGATACGCAGTATTTT.